A selection of T cell receptor beta chains follows, all from one sample in a study of T-cell memory formation after mild COVID-19. TCRdb fed the 5' RACE reads into MiXCR, producing one record per CDR3 protein. The sample records 300,000 to 400,000 distinct CDR3 sequences, approximately 12% being singletons. Sequencing input: PBMCs or a T cell subset sorted from them (not recorded which). These receptors were obtained from a man aged 18 to 29 who had mild COVID-19 (a few samples of this study predate the infection). Cell type and time point are not known. Both conserved end residues are part of each CDR3. A D gene is named only where the DNA matches it firmly. Clone size, where shown, is once, few, many, or a class for clones that have expanded.

size	D	J	V	DNA	CDR3
-	-	TRBJ1-5	TRBV7-9	TGTGCCAGCGCGGAGGACGGTCAGCCCCAGCATTTT	CASAEDGQPQHF
medium-sized	-	TRBJ1-1	TRBV4-1	TGCGCCAGCAGCCAACGGGAAGTTACTGAAGCTTTCTTT	CASSQREVTEAFF
-	-	TRBJ1-1	TRBV5-1	TGCGCCAGCAGCCCGGAGGCTCAGGGGGAAGCTTTCTTT	CASSPEAQGEAFF
-	-	TRBJ2-3	TRBV5-1	TGCGCCAGCAGCTTTGAGTCGACCCCAGATACGCAGTATTTT	CASSFESTPDTQYF
-	TRBD1	TRBJ1-4	TRBV11-2	TGTGCCAGCAGCCCGGACAGGGTTACTAATGAAAAACTGTTTTTT	CASSPDRVTNEKLFF
few	TRBD2	TRBJ2-1	TRBV7-2	TGTGCCAGCAGCTTAGGGGGGACTACGGCCAATGAGCAGTTCTTC	CASSLGGTTANEQFF
many	-	TRBJ2-6	TRBV6-5	TGTGCCAGCAGTTACCTCGTAGGGGGAGGCAACGTCCTGACTTTC	CASSYLVGGGNVLTF
few	-	TRBJ1-5	TRBV7-9	TGTGCCAGCAGGACAGGCGATCAGCCCCAGCATTTT	CASRTGDQPQHF
-	TRBD1	TRBJ2-1	TRBV10-3	TGTGCCATCAGTACAGGGGGTGACAATGAGCAGTTCTTC	CAISTGGDNEQFF
many	-	TRBJ2-1	TRBV7-2	TGTGCCAGCAGCTCCGATAGGGATTCGTGGGTGCAGTTCTTC	CASSSDRDSWVQFF
-	-	TRBJ2-2	TRBV20-1	TGCAGTGTACAGAGAAACGCCGGGGAGCTGTTTTTT	CSVQRNAGELFF
-	TRBD1	TRBJ2-1	TRBV27	TGTGCCAGCAGTCGCCTGGGACAGGGGGGATTCAATGAGCAGTTCTTC	CASSRLGQGGFNEQFF
-	-	TRBJ1-3	TRBV28	TGTGCCAGCAGTTTCACAGGGGGAAACACCATATATTTT	CASSFTGGNTIYF
few	-	TRBJ2-6	TRBV4-3	TGCGCCAGCAGCCATACTACAGGCTCTGGGGCCAACGTCCTGACTTTC	CASSHTTGSGANVLTF
-	-	TRBJ1-5	TRBV11-2	TGTGCCAGCAGCCCATTGATTGGGCTTAATCAGCCCCAGCATTTT	CASSPLIGLNQPQHF
few	-	TRBJ1-5	TRBV7-2	TGTGCCAGCAGCCTCCTGGGGGGCCAGCCCCAGCATTTT	CASSLLGGQPQHF
few	-	TRBJ2-3	TRBV5-1	TGCGCCAGCAGCTTGGGACATCTCACAGATACGCAGTATTTT	CASSLGHLTDTQYF
-	-	TRBJ1-2	TRBV7-2	TGTGCCAGCAGCTTAAGGGCAGGGGATGGCTACACCTTC	CASSLRAGDGYTF
-	TRBD1	TRBJ1-2	TRBV24-1	TGTGCCACCAGTTTTGGGACAGGCTATGGCTACACCTTC	CATSFGTGYGYTF
many	-	TRBJ2-5	TRBV30	TGTGCCTGGCGGGAGCCCCAAGAGACCCAGTACTTC	CAWREPQETQYF